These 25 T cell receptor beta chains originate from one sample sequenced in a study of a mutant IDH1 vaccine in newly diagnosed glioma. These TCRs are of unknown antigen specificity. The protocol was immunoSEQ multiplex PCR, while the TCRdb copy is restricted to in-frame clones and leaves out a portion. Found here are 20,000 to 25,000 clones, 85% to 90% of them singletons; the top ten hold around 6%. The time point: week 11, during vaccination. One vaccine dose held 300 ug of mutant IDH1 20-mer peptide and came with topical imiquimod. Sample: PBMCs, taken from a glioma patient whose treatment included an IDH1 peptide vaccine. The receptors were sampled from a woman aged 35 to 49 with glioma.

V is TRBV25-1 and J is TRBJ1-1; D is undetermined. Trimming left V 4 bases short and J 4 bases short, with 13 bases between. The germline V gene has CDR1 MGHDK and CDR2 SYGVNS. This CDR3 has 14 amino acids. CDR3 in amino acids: CASSGAGGFTEAFF. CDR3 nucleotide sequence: TGTGCCAGCAGTGGGGCAGGAGGCTTCACTGAAGCTTTCTTT.

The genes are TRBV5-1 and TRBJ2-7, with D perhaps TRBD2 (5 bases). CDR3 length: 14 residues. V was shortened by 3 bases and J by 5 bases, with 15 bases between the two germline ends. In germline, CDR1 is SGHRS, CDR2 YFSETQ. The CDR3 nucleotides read TGCGCCAGCAGCTCCTCGAGAGGGAAGGACGAGCAGTACTTC. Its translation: CASSSSRGKDEQYF.

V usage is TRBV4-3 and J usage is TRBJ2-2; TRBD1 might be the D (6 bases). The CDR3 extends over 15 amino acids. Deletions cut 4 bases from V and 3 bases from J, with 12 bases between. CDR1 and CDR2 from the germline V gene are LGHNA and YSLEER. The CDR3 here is CASSLDQGYTGELFF. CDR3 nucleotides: TGCGCCAGCAGCCTAGACCAGGGGTACACCGGGGAGCTGTTTTTT.

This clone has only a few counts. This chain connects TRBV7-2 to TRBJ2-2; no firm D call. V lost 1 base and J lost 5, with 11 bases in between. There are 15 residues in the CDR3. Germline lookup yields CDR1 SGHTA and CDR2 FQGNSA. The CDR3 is CASSLGHLWTGELFF. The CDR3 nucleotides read TGTGCCAGCAGCTTAGGGCACCTATGGACCGGGGAGCTGTTTTTT.

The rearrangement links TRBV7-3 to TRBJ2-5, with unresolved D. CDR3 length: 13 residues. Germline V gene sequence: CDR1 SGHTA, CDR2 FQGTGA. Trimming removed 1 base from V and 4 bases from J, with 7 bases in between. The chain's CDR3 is CASSLRAGETQYF. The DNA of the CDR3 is TGTGCCAGCAGCTTAAGAGCCGGAGAGACCCAGTACTTC.

The CDR3 spells CASSLAGMNTEAFF. CDR3 in DNA: TGTGCCAGCAGCCTCGCGGGGATGAACACTGAAGCTTTCTTT. The chain employs TRBV14 and TRBJ1-1, with D hard to call. The CDR3 runs 14 residues. The germline V gene encodes CDR1 SGHDN and CDR2 FVKESK. V gave up 4 bases and J gave up 0 bases, with 9 bases separating them. Supplemented by reference TRBV14 and TRBJ1-1, the full variable domain reads EAGVTQFPSHSVIEKGQTVTLRCDPISGHDNLYWYRRVMGKEIKFLLHFVKESKQDESGMPNNRFLAERTGGTYSTLKVQPAELEDSGVYFCASSLAGMNTEAFFGQGTRLTVV.

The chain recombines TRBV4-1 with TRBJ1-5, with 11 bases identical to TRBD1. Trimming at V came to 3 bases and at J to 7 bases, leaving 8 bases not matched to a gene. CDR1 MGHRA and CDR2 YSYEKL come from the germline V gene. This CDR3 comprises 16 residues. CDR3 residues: CASSQLGTGGGQPQHF. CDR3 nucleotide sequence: TGCGCCAGCAGCCAGCTAGGGACAGGGGGAGGCCAGCCCCAGCATTTT.

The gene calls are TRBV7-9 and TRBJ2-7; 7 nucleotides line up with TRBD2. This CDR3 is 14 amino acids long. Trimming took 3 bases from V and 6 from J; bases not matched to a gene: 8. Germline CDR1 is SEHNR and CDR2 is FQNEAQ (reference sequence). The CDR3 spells CASSLSGALGEQYF. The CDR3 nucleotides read TGTGCCAGCAGCTTGAGCGGGGCCCTGGGCGAGCAGTACTTC.

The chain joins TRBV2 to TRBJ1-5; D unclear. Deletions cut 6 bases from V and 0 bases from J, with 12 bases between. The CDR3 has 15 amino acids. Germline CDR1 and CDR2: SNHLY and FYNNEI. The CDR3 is CASRDGTNSNQPQHF. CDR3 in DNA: TGTGCCAGCAGGGACGGTACCAATAGCAATCAGCCCCAGCATTTT.

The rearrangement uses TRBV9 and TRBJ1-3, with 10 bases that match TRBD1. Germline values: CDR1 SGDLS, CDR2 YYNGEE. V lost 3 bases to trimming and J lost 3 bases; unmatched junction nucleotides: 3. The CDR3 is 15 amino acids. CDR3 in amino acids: CASSGGQGRGNTIYF. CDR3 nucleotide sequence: TGTGCCAGCAGCGGGGGACAGGGGCGTGGAAACACCATATATTTT.

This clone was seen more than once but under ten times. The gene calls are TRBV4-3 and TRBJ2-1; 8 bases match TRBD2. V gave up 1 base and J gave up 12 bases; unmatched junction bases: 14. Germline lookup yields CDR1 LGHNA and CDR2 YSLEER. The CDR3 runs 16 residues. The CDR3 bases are TGCGCCAGCAGCCAAGCAGTGACCGGGGGGGCCTTTGTGCAGTTCTTC. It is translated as CASSQAVTGGAFVQFF.

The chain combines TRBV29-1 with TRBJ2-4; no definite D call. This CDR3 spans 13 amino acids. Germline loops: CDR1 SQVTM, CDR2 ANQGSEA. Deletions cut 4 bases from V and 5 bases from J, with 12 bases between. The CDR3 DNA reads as TGCAGCGTTGTATGGCCCTCCGAAAACATTCAGTACTTC. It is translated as CSVVWPSENIQYF. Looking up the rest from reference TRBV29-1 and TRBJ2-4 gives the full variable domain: SAVISQKPSRDICQRGTSLTIQCQVDSQVTMMFWYRQQPGQSLTLIATANQGSEATYESGFVIDKFPISRPNLTFSTLTVSNMSPEDSSIYLCSVVWPSENIQYFGAGTRLSVL.

The chain's CDR3 is CASSDVSSGNTIYF. DNA of the CDR3: TGTGCCAGCTCGGACGTCAGCTCTGGAAACACCATATATTTT. The chain uses TRBV19 and TRBJ1-3; unclear D gene. Germline CDR1 reads LNHDA; CDR2 reads SQIVND (reference sequence). Trimming shortened V by 9 bases and J by 0 bases, and 12 bases separated the two germline ends. The length of the CDR3 is 14 residues.

As DNA, the CDR3 is TGCGCCAGCAGCAACCGGGACAGAAGAGCCTACGAGCAGTACTTC. It codes for CASSNRDRRAYEQYF. J is TRBJ2-7 and V is TRBV5-1; 7 positions match TRBD1. CDR3 length: 15 amino acids. V dropped 4 bases and J dropped 2; count of bases not matched to a gene: 9. From germline, CDR1 is SGHRS and CDR2 YFSETQ.

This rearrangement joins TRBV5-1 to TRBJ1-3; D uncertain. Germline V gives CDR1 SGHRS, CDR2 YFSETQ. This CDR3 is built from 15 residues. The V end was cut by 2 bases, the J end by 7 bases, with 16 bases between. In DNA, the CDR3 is TGCGCCAGCAGCTTCGCCCCGGACGTATCGAACACCATATATTTT. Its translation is CASSFAPDVSNTIYF.

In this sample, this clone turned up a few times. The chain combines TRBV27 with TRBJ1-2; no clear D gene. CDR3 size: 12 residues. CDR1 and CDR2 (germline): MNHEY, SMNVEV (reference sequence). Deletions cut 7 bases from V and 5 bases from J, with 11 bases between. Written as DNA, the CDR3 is TGTGCCAGCAAAAGTCCCATTTATGGCTACACCTTC. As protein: CASKSPIYGYTF.

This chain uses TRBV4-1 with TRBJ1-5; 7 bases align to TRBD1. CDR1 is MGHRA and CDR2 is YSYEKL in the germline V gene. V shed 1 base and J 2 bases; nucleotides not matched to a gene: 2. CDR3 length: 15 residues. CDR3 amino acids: CASSQGQGGNQPQHF. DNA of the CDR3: TGCGCCAGCAGCCAAGGGCAGGGGGGCAATCAGCCCCAGCATTTT.

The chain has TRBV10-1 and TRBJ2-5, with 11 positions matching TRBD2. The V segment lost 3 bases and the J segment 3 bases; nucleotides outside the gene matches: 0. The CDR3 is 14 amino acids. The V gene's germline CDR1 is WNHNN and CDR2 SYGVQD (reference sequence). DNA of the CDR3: TGCGCCAGCAGTGATAGCGGGAGGGAAGAGACCCAGTACTTC. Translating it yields CASSDSGREETQYF.

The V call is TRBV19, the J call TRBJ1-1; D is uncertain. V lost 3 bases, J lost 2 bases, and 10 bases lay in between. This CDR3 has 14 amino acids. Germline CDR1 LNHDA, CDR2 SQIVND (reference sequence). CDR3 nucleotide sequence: TGTGCCAGTAGTATGTACGGTCCCAACACTGAAGCTTTCTTT. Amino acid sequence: CASSMYGPNTEAFF.

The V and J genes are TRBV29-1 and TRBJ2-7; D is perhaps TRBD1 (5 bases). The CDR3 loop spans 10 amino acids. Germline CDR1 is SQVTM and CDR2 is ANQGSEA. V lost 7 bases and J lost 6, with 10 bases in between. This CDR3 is CSGGDSEQYF. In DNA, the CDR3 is TGCAGCGGAGGAGACAGCGAGCAGTACTTC.

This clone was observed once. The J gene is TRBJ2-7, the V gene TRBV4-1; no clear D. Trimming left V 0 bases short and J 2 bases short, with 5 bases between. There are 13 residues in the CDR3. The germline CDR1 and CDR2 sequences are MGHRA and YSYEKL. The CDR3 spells CASSQDPTYEQYF. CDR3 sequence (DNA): TGCGCCAGCAGCCAAGATCCTACCTACGAGCAGTACTTC.

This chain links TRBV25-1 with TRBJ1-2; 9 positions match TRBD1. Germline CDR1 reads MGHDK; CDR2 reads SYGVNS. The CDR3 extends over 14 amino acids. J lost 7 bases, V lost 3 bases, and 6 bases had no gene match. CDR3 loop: CASSETGGGSGYTF. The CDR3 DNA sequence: TGTGCCAGCAGTGAGACAGGGGGTGGAAGTGGCTACACCTTC.

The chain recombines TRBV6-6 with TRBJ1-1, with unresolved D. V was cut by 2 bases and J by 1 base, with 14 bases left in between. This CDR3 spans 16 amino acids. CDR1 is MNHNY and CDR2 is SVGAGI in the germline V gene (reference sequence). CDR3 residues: CASSYPRGAANTEAFF. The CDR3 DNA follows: TGTGCCAGCAGTTACCCCCGCGGCGCCGCGAACACTGAAGCTTTCTTT.

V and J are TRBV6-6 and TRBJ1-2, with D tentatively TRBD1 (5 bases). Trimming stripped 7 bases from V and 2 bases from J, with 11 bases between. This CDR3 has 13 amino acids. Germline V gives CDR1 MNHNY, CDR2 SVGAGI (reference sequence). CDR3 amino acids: CASNPGGNYGYTF. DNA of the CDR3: TGTGCCAGCAACCCGGGGGGAAACTATGGCTACACCTTC.

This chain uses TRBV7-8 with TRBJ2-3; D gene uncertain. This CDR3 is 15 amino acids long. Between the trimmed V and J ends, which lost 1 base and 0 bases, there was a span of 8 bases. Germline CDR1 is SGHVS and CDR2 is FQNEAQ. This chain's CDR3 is CASSLEIPSTDTQYF. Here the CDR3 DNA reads TGTGCCAGCAGCTTAGAGATCCCTAGCACAGATACGCAGTATTTT.